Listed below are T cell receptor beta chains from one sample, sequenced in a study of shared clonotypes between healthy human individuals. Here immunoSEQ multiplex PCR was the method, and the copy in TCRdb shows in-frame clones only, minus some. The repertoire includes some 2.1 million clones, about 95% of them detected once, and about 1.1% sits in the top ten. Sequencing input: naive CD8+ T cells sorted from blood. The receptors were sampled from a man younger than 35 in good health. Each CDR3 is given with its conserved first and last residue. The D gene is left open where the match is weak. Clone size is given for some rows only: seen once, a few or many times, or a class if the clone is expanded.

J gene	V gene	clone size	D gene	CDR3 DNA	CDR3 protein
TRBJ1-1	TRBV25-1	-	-	TGTGCCAGCAGTTTGCCAAGTCGAATGAACACTGAAGCTTTCTTT	CASSLPSRMNTEAFF
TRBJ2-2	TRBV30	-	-	TGTGCCTGGAGTTATAACACCGGGGAGCTGTTTTTT	CAWSYNTGELFF
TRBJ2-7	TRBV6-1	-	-	TGTGCCAGCAGTGAGCTACAGGGGGGGTACTCCTACGAGCAGTACTTC	CASSELQGGYSYEQYF
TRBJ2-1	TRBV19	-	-	TGTGCCAGTAGACCGTCCCTCAGAGACAATGAGCAGTTCTTC	CASRPSLRDNEQFF
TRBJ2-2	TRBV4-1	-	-	TGCGCCAGCAGCCAAGGGAACACCGGGGAGCTGTTTTTT	CASSQGNTGELFF
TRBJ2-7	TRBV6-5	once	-	TGTGCCAGCAGTTACTCGACTGGGCCTAGAAACTACGAGCAGTACTTC	CASSYSTGPRNYEQYF
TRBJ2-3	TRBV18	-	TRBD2	TGTGCCAGCTCACCACCCGCTCTACTAGCGGGAGATCCTATAACCACAGATACGCAGTATTTT	CASSPPALLAGDPITTDTQYF
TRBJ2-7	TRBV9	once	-	TGTGCCAGCAGCGCTTCAGGGATCCCGGCGCCTTTCTACGAGCAGTACTTC	CASSASGIPAPFYEQYF
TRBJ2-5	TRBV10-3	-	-	TGTGCCATCCAAGGAGGGGGATCAGAGACCCAGTACTTC	CAIQGGGSETQYF
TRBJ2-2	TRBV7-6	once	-	TGTGCCAGCAGCAGCCACACGAACACCGGGGAGCTGTTTTTT	CASSSHTNTGELFF
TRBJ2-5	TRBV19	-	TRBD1	TGTGCCAGTAGGAACAGGGGGCGCGAGACCCAGTACTTC	CASRNRGRETQYF
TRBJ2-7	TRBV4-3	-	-	TGCGCCAGCAGCCAACTGACGGGGTTATCCTACGAGCAGTACTTC	CASSQLTGLSYEQYF
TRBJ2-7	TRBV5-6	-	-	TGTGCCAGCAGCTTACAGGGTACCTTTAACGGGGAGCAGTACTTC	CASSLQGTFNGEQYF
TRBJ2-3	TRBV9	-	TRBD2	TGTGCCAGCAGCCTTTGGGCGGGGGGCACAGATACGCAGTATTTT	CASSLWAGGTDTQYF
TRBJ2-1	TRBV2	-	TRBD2	TGTGCCAGCAGAGAGACGGGAGGTGAGCAGTTCTTC	CASRETGGEQFF
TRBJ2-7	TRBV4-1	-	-	TGCGCCAGCAGCCAAGATGAGGGGGAAGGTTCCTACGAGCAGTACTTC	CASSQDEGEGSYEQYF
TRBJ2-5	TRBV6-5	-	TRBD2	TGTGCCAGCCGGCAGAGGACTAGCGGGAGGGAGACCCAGTACTTC	CASRQRTSGRETQYF
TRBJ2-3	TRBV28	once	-	TGTGCCAGCAGTCCGCTTAGTGTCACAGATACGCAGTATTTT	CASSPLSVTDTQYF
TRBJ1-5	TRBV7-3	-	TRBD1	TGTGCCAGCAGTGAACCCGTCTGGGACAGGGTTGGTCAGCCCCAGCATTTT	CASSEPVWDRVGQPQHF
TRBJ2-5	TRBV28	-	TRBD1	TGTGCCAGCAGCGGGAACAACAGGGGCCAAGAGACCCAGTACTTC	CASSGNNRGQETQYF
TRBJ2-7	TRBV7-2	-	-	TGTGCCAGCAGCTTATATGGTTACGAGCAGTACTTC	CASSLYGYEQYF
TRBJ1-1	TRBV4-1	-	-	TGCGCCAGCAGCCAAGAAGGGGGACAACTGAACACTGAAGCTTTCTTT	CASSQEGGQLNTEAFF
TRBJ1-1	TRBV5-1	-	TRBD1	TGCGCCAGCAGCTCGGGAACAGGGGTGATTGAAGCTTTCTTT	CASSSGTGVIEAFF
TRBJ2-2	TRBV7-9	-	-	TGTGCCAGCAGCTATACCGGGGAGCTGTTTTTT	CASSYTGELFF
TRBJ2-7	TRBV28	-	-	TGTGCCAGCAGTTTTCGATCCTACGAGCAGTACTTC	CASSFRSYEQYF
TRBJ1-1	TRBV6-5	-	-	TGTGCCAGCAGTACCATGTACAAGAACACTGAAGCTTTCTTT	CASSTMYKNTEAFF
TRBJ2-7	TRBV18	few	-	TGTGCCAGCTCACCCGTGAGGACAAAGACCTACGAGCAGTACTTC	CASSPVRTKTYEQYF
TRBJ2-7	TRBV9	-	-	TGTGCCAGCAGCCCCAGCCCCAGGGTTTATGCTATCTACGAGCAGTACTTC	CASSPSPRVYAIYEQYF
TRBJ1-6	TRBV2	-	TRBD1	TGTGCCATACAAACCGGGACAGTAAATTCACCCCTCCACTTT	CAIQTGTVNSPLHF
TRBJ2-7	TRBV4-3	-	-	TGCGCCAGCAGCCAAGTTTTGGACAGCTCCTACGAGCAGTACTTC	CASSQVLDSSYEQYF
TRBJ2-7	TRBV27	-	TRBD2	TGTGCCAGCAGTCTTTTAGCGGGAGGGCCAGCAAGGGGTGAGCAGTACTTC	CASSLLAGGPARGEQYF
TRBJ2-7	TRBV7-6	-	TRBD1	TGTGCCAGCAGCTTCCGGGACAGGGACCCCGAGCAGTACTTC	CASSFRDRDPEQYF
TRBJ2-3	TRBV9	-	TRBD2	TGTGCCAGCAGCCCACCTAGCGGGGGGAGCACAGATACGCAGTATTTT	CASSPPSGGSTDTQYF
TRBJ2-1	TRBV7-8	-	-	TGTGCCAGCAGCTTAGAAACGGTGCTACCACCTTTAGGAAATGAGCAGTTCTTC	CASSLETVLPPLGNEQFF
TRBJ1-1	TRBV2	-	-	TGTGCCAGCAGCGCCGGGACATGGGGGAACACTGAAGCTTTCTTT	CASSAGTWGNTEAFF
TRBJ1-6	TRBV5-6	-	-	TGTACCAGCAACTCCGTTGCGGAGGGCGGTTGGCCCCTCCACTTT	CTSNSVAEGGWPLHF
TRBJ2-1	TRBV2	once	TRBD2	TGTGCCAGCAGTGAATTAGGGTTAGCGGGTTTCTTC	CASSELGLAGFF
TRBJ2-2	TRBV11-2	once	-	TGTGCCAGCAGCCCCCCCGGGGTGGGGGAGGGGGAGCTGTTTTTT	CASSPPGVGEGELFF